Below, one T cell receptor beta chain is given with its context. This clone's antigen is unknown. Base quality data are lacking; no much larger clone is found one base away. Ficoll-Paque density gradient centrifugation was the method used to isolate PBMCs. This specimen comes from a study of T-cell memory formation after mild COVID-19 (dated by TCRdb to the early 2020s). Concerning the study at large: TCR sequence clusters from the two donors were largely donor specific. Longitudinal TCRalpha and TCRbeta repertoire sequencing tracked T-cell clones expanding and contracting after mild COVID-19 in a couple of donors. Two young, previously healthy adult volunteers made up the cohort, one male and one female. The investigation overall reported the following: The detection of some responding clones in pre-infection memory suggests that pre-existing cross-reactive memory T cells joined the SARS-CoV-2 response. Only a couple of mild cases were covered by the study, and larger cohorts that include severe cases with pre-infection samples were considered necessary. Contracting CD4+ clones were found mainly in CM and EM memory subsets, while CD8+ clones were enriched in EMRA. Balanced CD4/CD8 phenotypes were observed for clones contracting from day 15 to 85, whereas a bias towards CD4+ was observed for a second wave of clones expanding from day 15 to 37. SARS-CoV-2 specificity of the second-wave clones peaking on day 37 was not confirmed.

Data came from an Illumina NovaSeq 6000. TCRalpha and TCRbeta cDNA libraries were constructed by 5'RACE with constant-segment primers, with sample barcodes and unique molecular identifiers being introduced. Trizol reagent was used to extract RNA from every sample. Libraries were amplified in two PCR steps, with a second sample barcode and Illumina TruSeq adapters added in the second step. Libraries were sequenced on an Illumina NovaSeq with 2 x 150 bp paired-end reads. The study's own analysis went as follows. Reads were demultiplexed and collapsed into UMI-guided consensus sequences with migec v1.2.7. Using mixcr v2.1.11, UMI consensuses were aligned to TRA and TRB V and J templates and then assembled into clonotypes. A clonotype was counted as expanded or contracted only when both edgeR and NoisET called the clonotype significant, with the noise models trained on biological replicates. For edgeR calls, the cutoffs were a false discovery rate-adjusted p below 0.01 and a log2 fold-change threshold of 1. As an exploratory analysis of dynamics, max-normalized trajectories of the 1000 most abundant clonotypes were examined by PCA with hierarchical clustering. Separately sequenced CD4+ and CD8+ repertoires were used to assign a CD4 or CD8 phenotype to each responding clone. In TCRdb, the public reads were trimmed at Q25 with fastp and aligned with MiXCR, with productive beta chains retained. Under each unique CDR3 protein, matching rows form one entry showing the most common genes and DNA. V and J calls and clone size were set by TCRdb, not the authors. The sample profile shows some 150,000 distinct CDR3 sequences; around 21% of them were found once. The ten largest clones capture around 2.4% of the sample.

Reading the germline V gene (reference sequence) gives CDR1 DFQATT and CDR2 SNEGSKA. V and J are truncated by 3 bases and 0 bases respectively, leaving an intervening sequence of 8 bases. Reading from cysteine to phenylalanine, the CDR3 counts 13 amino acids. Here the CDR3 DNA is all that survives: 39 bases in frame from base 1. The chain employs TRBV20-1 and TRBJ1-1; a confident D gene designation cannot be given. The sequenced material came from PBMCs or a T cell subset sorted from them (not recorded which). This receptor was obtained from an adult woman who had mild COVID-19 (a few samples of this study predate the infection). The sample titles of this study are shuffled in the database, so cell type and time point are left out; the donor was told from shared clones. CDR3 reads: CSASGRLNTEAFF. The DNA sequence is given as TGCAGTGCTAGTGGCAGGTTGAACACTGAAGCTTTCTTT.